Below, 27 T cell receptor beta chains from the same sample are listed, as sequenced in a study of OX40 agonist ivuxolimab in advanced cancers. This table comes from immunoSEQ multiplex PCR, and its TCRdb copy is limited to in-frame clones, with some not included. The sample lists some 73,000 clones; 86% were seen once. The sequencing used CD4+ or CD8+ T cells sorted from blood, collected in a trial of the OX40 agonist ivuxolimab. These receptors were obtained from an adult with an advanced solid tumor such as melanoma, head and neck, liver or kidney cancer.

The chain combines TRBV6-6 with TRBJ2-7; a weak D match, TRBD2 (6 bases). Germline V gene data show CDR1 as MNHNY and CDR2 as SVGAGI (reference sequence). Deletions cut 7 bases from V and 7 bases from J, with 20 bases between. CDR3 length equals 14 residues. In DNA form, the CDR3 reads TGTGCCAGCACCCCTGGAGCCGCCGGGGGAGAGCAGTACTTC. This codes for CASTPGAAGGEQYF.

The chain is built from TRBV7-9 and TRBJ1-4, with 8 nucleotides matching TRBD1. The CDR3 consists of 13 residues. Trimming at V came to 4 bases and at J to 8 bases, leaving 3 bases not matched to a gene. CDR1 and CDR2 (germline): SEHNR, FQNEAQ (reference sequence). CDR3 loop: CASSSSGGEKLFF. In DNA, the CDR3 is TGTGCCAGCAGCTCGTCAGGGGGCGAAAAACTGTTTTTT.

The sample holds a few counts of this clone. The rearrangement links TRBV6-5 to TRBJ2-7; no firm D call. This CDR3 has 13 amino acids. V lost 8 bases to trimming and J lost 5 bases, with 16 bases between them. Germline V CDR1 and CDR2: MNHEY, SVGAGI. The CDR3 region has the DNA TGTGCCAGCGGCCGAGGAGCTGGGGACGAGCAGTACTTC. Its protein is CASGRGAGDEQYF.

This clone is judged medium-sized (0.01 to 0.1%). This same CDR3 is encoded by further DNA sequences in the sample. The chain is built from TRBV28 and TRBJ1-6, with a weak D call TRBD1 (5 bases). This CDR3 has 14 amino acids. The ends were cut back, 9 bases at V and 0 bases at J, with 9 bases in the middle. Per the germline V gene, CDR1 is MDHEN and CDR2 is SYDVKM. In DNA, the CDR3 is TGTGCCAGTTCAGGGAGCTCCTATAATTCACCCCTCCACTTT. Encoded protein: CASSGSSYNSPLHF.

This chain connects TRBV7-2 to TRBJ2-2; D may be TRBD1 (6 bases). The CDR3 has 14 residues. Germline values: CDR1 SGHTA, CDR2 FQGNSA. V lost 5 bases and J lost 2, with 9 bases in between. Here the CDR3 DNA reads TGTGCCAGCAGCCTGGGGACAAACACCGGGGAGCTGTTTTTT. The encoded protein is CASSLGTNTGELFF.

This rearrangement joins TRBV9 to TRBJ1-1; D uncertain. The V end lost 3 bases, the J end lost 5 bases, and 14 bases lay between the germline ends. From germline, CDR1 is SGDLS and CDR2 YYNGEE. The CDR3 extends over 14 amino acids. CDR3 amino acids: CASSDRALGTEAFF. CDR3 DNA: TGTGCCAGCAGCGACCGGGCCCTGGGGACTGAAGCTTTCTTT.

This rearrangement joins TRBV11-1 to TRBJ1-6; weak D call: TRBD1 (6 bases). The V and J ends lost 2 bases and 6 bases respectively, with 11 bases between them. The CDR3 totals 15 residues. Per germline, CDR1 SGHAT and CDR2 FQDESV (reference sequence). The CDR3 sequence: CASSLSTGGNSPLHF. Here the CDR3 DNA reads TGTGCCAGCAGCTTATCGACAGGTGGTAATTCACCCCTCCACTTT.

The rearrangement joins TRBV7-3 to TRBJ1-2; 8 nucleotides match TRBD1. CDR1 and CDR2 from the germline V gene are SGHTA and FQGTGA. With V trimmed by 5 bases and J by 9 bases, 11 bases remained unmatched. The length of the CDR3 is 14 residues. The CDR3 is CASSPRAGGFSYTF. The CDR3 DNA follows: TGTGCCAGCAGCCCTCGTGCAGGGGGCTTTAGCTACACCTTC.

This clone was counted only a few times. This sequence joins TRBV9 and TRBJ2-7; D not certain. V was pared by 5 bases and J by 6 bases, with 18 bases between. The CDR3 spans 14 residues. Germline-derived CDR1 and CDR2 are SGDLS and YYNGEE. CDR3 DNA: TGTGCCAGCAGTCGGACCGCTCGCGAACGCGAGCAGTACTTC. Protein: CASSRTAREREQYF.

CDR3 DNA: TGCGCCAGCAGCCAAGGGGACAGGGAGGCTGAAAAACTGTTTTTT. This gives the protein CASSQGDREAEKLFF. The rearrangement uses TRBV4-1 and TRBJ1-4; 9 positions agree with TRBD1. The CDR3 length is 15 residues. Germline V lookup: CDR1 MGHRA, CDR2 YSYEKL. V lost 1 base and J lost 7; bases outside the gene matches: 4.

The CDR3 DNA sequence: TGTGCCAGCAACAGGGGGGGAACTGAAGCTTTCTTT. Translation gives CASNRGGTEAFF. V and J are TRBV7-9 and TRBJ1-1, with 8 bases lining up with TRBD1. This CDR3 contains 12 residues. Per germline, CDR1 SEHNR and CDR2 FQNEAQ (reference sequence). Losses at the gene ends were 7 bases for V and 5 bases for J; bases not matched to a gene: 3.

The V call is TRBV30, the J call TRBJ1-2; 7 bases are a match to TRBD1. Trimming at V came to 5 bases and at J to 2 bases, leaving 11 bases not matched to a gene. The V gene's germline CDR1 is GTSNPN and CDR2 SVGIG (reference sequence). This CDR3 contains 15 residues. CDR3 in DNA: TGTGCCTGGCAACGGGACCGCAGGGGGAACTATGGCTACACCTTC. Its translation is CAWQRDRRGNYGYTF.

This chain connects TRBV6-5 to TRBJ1-4, with D unresolved. CDR3 length: 15 residues. V lost 2 bases and J lost 2, with 9 bases in between. Germline-derived CDR1 and CDR2 are MNHEY and SVGAGI. This CDR3 reads CASSYDGVTNEKLFF. Written as DNA, the CDR3 is TGTGCCAGCAGTTACGATGGGGTTACTAATGAAAAACTGTTTTTT.

The chain has TRBV5-1 and TRBJ2-1, with D perhaps matching TRBD1 (6 bases). The germline gives CDR1 SGHRS, CDR2 YFSETQ. Trimming took off 0 bases at V and 6 bases at J, with 13 bases between the two ends. The CDR3 runs to 15 residues. The CDR3 DNA follows: TGCGCCAGCAGCTTGGATGGGACAAGCGGCAATGAGCAGTTCTTC. This sequence encodes CASSLDGTSGNEQFF.

This sequence joins TRBV6-1 and TRBJ2-1; D remains unclear. V lost 7 bases, J lost 8 bases, and 12 bases lay in between. Germline V gene data show CDR1 as MNHNS and CDR2 as SASEGT. This CDR3 spans 12 amino acids. The CDR3 reads CASTADRYEQFF. The DNA of the CDR3 is TGTGCCAGCACCGCAGACCGATATGAGCAGTTCTTC.

The chain links TRBV7-6 to TRBJ2-2; D not resolved. The V gene's germline CDR1 is SGHVS and CDR2 FNYEAQ. The CDR3 length is 14 residues. Trimming pared 5 bases from V and 1 base from J, leaving 8 bases between. The CDR3 nucleotides are TGTGCCAGCAGCACGGACCAGAACACCGGGGAGCTGTTTTTT. Amino acids: CASSTDQNTGELFF.

The rearrangement links TRBV6-6 to TRBJ1-6; 9 positions agree with TRBD1. V shed 2 bases, J shed 10 bases, and the junction held 9 bases outside the gene matches. The CDR3 contains 16 residues. CDR1 and CDR2 (germline): MNHNY, SVGAGI (reference sequence). The CDR3, as DNA: TGTGCCAGCAGTTACCACGGGACAGGGCCAATCTCACCCCTCCACTTT. The encoded protein is CASSYHGTGPISPLHF.

The chain couples TRBV7-2 to TRBJ1-6, with TRBD1 matching over 7 bases. With V trimmed by 4 bases and J by 10 bases, 4 bases remained unmatched. Per germline, CDR1 SGHTA and CDR2 FQGNSA. The CDR3 consists of 13 residues. The chain's CDR3 is CASSSRDSSPLHF. CDR3 DNA sequence: TGTGCCAGCAGCTCCCGGGACAGCTCACCCCTCCACTTT.

In this sample, this clone turned up once. The chain has TRBV11-2 and TRBJ2-5, with TRBD2 matching 8 bases. With V trimmed by 6 bases and J by 5 bases, 11 bases remained unmatched. The CDR3 extends over 15 amino acids. Per the germline V gene, CDR1 is SGHAT and CDR2 is FQNNGV. This CDR3 is CASSRGERGRETQYF. The CDR3 DNA sequence: TGTGCCAGCAGTCGGGGGGAGCGGGGGAGGGAGACCCAGTACTTC. The full variable domain, rest sourced from reference TRBV11-2 and TRBJ2-5, is EAGVAQSPRYKIIEKRQSVAFWCNPISGHATLYWYQQILGQGPKLLIQFQNNGVVDDSQLPKDRFSAERLKGVDSTLKIQPAKLEDSAVYLCASSRGERGRETQYFGPGTRLLVL.

This clone came up once. The V and J genes are TRBV11-2 and TRBJ1-1; D may be TRBD1 (6 bases). Germline-derived CDR1 and CDR2 are SGHAT and FQNNGV. Trimming left V 0 bases short and J 4 bases short, with 9 bases between. The CDR3 has 14 amino acids. CDR3 residues: CASSLDNRATEAFF. CDR3 nucleotide sequence: TGTGCCAGCAGCTTAGACAACAGGGCCACTGAAGCTTTCTTT.

This rearrangement joins TRBV7-6 to TRBJ1-3, with 8 bases that match TRBD1. This CDR3 has 16 amino acids. Trimming took 5 bases from V and 1 from J; bases not matched to a gene: 7. Germline values: CDR1 SGHVS, CDR2 FNYEAQ. For the CDR3, the DNA is TGTGCCAGCAGCAAACAAGGGACAGGTTCTGGAAACACCATATATTTT. This sequence encodes CASSKQGTGSGNTIYF.

The sample holds one count of this clone. The chain couples TRBV19 to TRBJ1-2, with D perhaps TRBD1 (6 bases). The CDR3 is 14 residues long. V lost 5 bases, J lost 5 bases, and 15 bases lay in between. The germline CDR1 and CDR2 sequences are LNHDA and SQIVND (reference sequence). In nucleotides, the CDR3 is TGTGCCAGTAGTTCGACCCCCCAGGGGTATGGCTACACCTTC. Translation gives CASSSTPQGYGYTF.

For this clone: Germline and junction disagree at one end, which may indicate a read error. This chain joins TRBV7-3 and TRBJ2-2, with 7 bases aligning to TRBD2. The CDR3 runs to 17 residues. Germline assignment: CDR1 SGHTA and CDR2 FQGTGA. CDR3 sequence: CASSLRPSGTNTGELFF. CDR3 nucleotides: TGTGCCAGCAGTTTAAGGCCTAGCGGTACGAACACCGGGGAGCTGTTTTTT.

A single count supports this clone. No DNA is shown, since the ends of the CDR3 on it are uncertain; the CDR3 is the one TCRdb lists. V gene TRBV10-3 combines with J gene TRBJ1-1. Looked up from germline, CDR1 is ENHRY and CDR2 is SYGVKD. The CDR3 has 14 amino acids, counting both end residues. CDR3 protein: CAISTSGNGAEAFF.

J is TRBJ2-3 and V is TRBV9; 7 bases agree with TRBD1. This CDR3 spans 15 amino acids. Germline CDR1 reads SGDLS; CDR2 reads YYNGEE. The V segment lost 6 bases and the J segment 4 bases; nucleotides outside the gene matches: 11. The CDR3 sequence is CASTTGLLSSDTQYF. For the CDR3, the DNA is TGTGCCAGCACGACAGGGCTGCTTTCGTCAGATACGCAGTATTTT.

The chain recombines TRBV7-2 with TRBJ2-1; either TRBD1 or TRBD2 may supply D (5 bases each). The germline V gene encodes CDR1 SGHTA and CDR2 FQGNSA. The CDR3 extends over 16 amino acids. The V end was cut by 1 base, the J end by 6 bases, with 16 bases between. As DNA, the CDR3 is TGTGCCAGCAGCTTAGATGTTTGGGGGTGGGTCAATGAGCAGTTCTTC. It specifies CASSLDVWGWVNEQFF.

The chain links TRBV5-4 to TRBJ1-2, with D possibly TRBD1 on 5 matching bases. CDR3 size: 14 residues. Germline CDR1 reads SGHNT; CDR2 reads YYREEE (reference sequence). V lost 3 bases and J lost 3, with 12 bases in between. Written as DNA, the CDR3 is TGTGCCAGCAGCTCACAGGATGCTTACTATGGCTACACCTTC. This gives the protein CASSSQDAYYGYTF.